This T cell receptor (beta chain) was observed in a study of human T cells and chemical hapten exposure (dated by TCRdb to the early 2020s). About the investigation overall: For sensitization, 2% DPC in acetone was applied to a roughly 2 cm by roughly 2 cm area of upper inner arm skin. Weekly therapeutic DPC doses were additionally applied to the scalp of patients throughout the roughly 25-week study period. Patch testing was performed on the upper back with Finn chambers containing 0.01% DPC, and the patch tests were scored after 6 days according to International Contact Dermatitis Research Group standards. The patient cohort, mostly female, included alopecia areata with under or over 50% scalp involvement, alopecia totalis and alopecia universalis. Libraries were combined into a pool for sequencing, and differences in TCR yield between samples came mainly from small differences in library volumes within the pool. The study tracked peripheral blood TCR repertoire changes in vivo during primary and secondary sensitization to the hapten diphenylcyclopropenone (DPC) in alopecia patients. Blood was sampled from patients pre-sensitization (week 0) and at 2, 6 and about 24 weeks after DPC sensitization. For TCR sequencing, blood came from over 25 alopecia patients at anywhere from one to four time points (pre-sensitization, 2, 6 and 24 weeks). Results the study describes overall, beyond this receptor: Because every patient had alopecia, a presumed autoimmune disease, the patients' immune response might differ from that of healthy individuals. After repeated subsampling, the strength of the expansion versus patch-test correlation and the threshold at which it became significant changed. Compared with pre-sensitization or healthy control sets, expanded TCRs formed significantly more large CDR3 similarity clusters, which is consistent with antigen-driven responses. DPC sensitization did not change how many TCRs were above 1 in 1000 frequency, and no evidence was found of alterations in global repertoire structure. Patch test score was positively correlated with the number of PT1 expanded TCRs, with significance at thresholds 8, 16 and 32 but not at 4.

For CDR1 and CDR2, the germline V gene lists SGHRS and YFSETQ. V and J are truncated by 0 bases and 7 bases respectively, leaving an intervening sequence of 14 bases. The CDR3 numbers 15 residues from cysteine through phenylalanine. Only the CDR3 region is kept as DNA, spanning 45 bases read in frame from base 1. The library came from RACE. The sequencer was a NextSeq 500. During library preparation, unique molecular identifiers were attached to individual cDNA molecules so that TCRs could be counted quantitatively and reproducibly. Each blood RNA sample was used to sequence both TCR alpha and TCR beta chains. The source study handled its data this way. The median number of TCRs per sample was some 100,000, ranging from roughly 20,000 to 700,000. The Decombinator software suite was used to annotate the V, J and CDR3 of the TCR reads. For the PS versus PT1 abundance plots, all samples were subsampled to the same number of TCRs (28,000). TCRs were defined as expanded if absent before sensitization and observed at least eight times at the 2-week time point. TCRdb reran the public reads through fastp at Q25 and MiXCR, keeping productive beta chains. CDR3 protein sequences are deduplicated, and each keeps its most common genes and DNA. The V and J calls follow TCRdb's processing rather than the paper's. The sample table lists 150,000 to 200,000 distinct CDR3 sequences, 20% to 25% of them with a count of one. About 7% of the sample comes from the top ten.

Comment on this clonotype: Its binding antigen is unknown. No quality values exist for individual bases; no much larger clone is one base distant.

The label giving this sample's time point can be read as: patch test 1, 2 weeks after DPC sensitization. This specimen's treatment or condition label, per the study, means: therapeutic diphenylcyclopropenone sensitization with weekly scalp DPC. At each patch-test visit, blood was drawn before the patch test was applied. Patients were considered eligible if aged 18 to 70, diagnosed with alopecia and deemed suitable for DPC therapy, and patients were excluded if pregnant. Total RNA was extracted from unfractionated whole blood that had been collected in Tempus Blood RNA tubes. The source of this sequence is a woman aged 45-60 years with alopecia areata. Some clones in this sample may be carry-over from other donors' samples. The rearrangement combines TRBV5-1 with TRBJ1-5, with no confidently assigned D gene. The specimen comprised whole blood, sampled in connection with sensitization to the hapten diphenylcyclopropenone (DPC). In nucleotide form, the sequence is TGCGCCAGCAGCTTGGGGGTCGAGTGGGGACAGCCCCAGCATTTT. It translates as CASSLGVEWGQPQHF.